Listed below are T cell receptor beta chains from one sample, sequenced in a study of cytomegalovirus exposure and HLA in healthy donors. Measured with immunoSEQ multiplex PCR; TCRdb has only the in-frame clones, and not every one. The table includes about 160,000 clones, around 64% detected once. Sequencing used PBMCs. The source is a woman in her thirties in good health and CMV-seronegative. CDR3s include the opening cysteine and the closing phenylalanine or tryptophan. D genes are given only for firm matches. Clone size is given for some rows only: seen once, a few or many times, or a class if the clone is expanded.

d_call j_call v_call clone_size cdr3_aa cdr3_nt
NA TRBJ2-1 TRBV6-5 NA CASSYFDSPEQFF TGTGCCAGCAGTTACTTCGACAGCCCCGAGCAGTTCTTC
TRBD1 TRBJ1-2 TRBV19 NA CASIPGQGSYYGYTF TGTGCCAGTATCCCGGGACAGGGAAGTTATTATGGCTACACCTTC
NA TRBJ2-1 TRBV11-3 NA CASSLVFSGRENEQFF TGTGCCAGCAGCTTAGTTTTCTCGGGTCGGGAGAATGAGCAGTTCTTC
NA TRBJ1-5 TRBV28 once CASSLAGYQPQHF TGTGCCAGCAGTTTGGCGGGGTATCAGCCCCAGCATTTT
NA TRBJ1-5 TRBV7-2 NA CASSQDSSNQPQHF TGTGCCAGCAGCCAGGACAGCAGCAATCAGCCCCAGCATTTT
NA TRBJ1-2 TRBV7-3 few CASSLTENYGYTF TGTGCCAGCAGTTTGACAGAGAACTATGGCTACACCTTC
TRBD1 TRBJ1-2 TRBV5-1 NA CASSRDRGRDGYTF TGCGCCAGCAGCCGGGACAGGGGCAGGGATGGCTACACCTTC
NA TRBJ2-1 TRBV4-2 NA CASSRAASYNEQFF TGTGCCAGCAGTCGAGCGGCCTCCTACAATGAGCAGTTCTTC
NA TRBJ2-5 TRBV9 NA CASSTTSVETQYF TGTGCCAGCAGCACTACTAGTGTGGAGACCCAGTACTTC
NA TRBJ2-7 TRBV5-6 few CASSLGLGSDYEQYF TGTGCCAGCAGCTTGGGCCTCGGGTCAGACTACGAGCAGTACTTC
TRBD2 TRBJ2-1 TRBV7-2 once CASSLVAGGDYNEQFF TGTGCCAGCAGCTTAGTTGCGGGAGGAGATTACAATGAGCAGTTCTTC
TRBD1 TRBJ1-1 TRBV19 NA CASSQGGADTEAFF TGTGCCAGTAGTCAAGGGGGCGCGGACACTGAAGCTTTCTTT
NA TRBJ2-7 TRBV11-2 NA CASSLEVLASQYF TGTGCCAGCAGCTTAGAAGTGCTAGCCAGTCAGTACTTC
NA TRBJ1-2 TRBV30 NA CAWSVQGAGYTF TGTGCCTGGAGTGTTCAGGGCGCGGGCTACACCTTC
NA TRBJ1-4 TRBV9 NA CASSVGSGAGVEKLFF TGTGCCAGCAGCGTAGGATCCGGAGCCGGGGTGGAAAAACTGTTTTTT
TRBD1 TRBJ1-5 TRBV15 NA CATSIGQGPSWPQHF TGTGCCACCAGCATAGGACAGGGCCCTTCTTGGCCCCAGCATTTT
NA TRBJ1-6 TRBV9 NA CASSVAPGYNSPLHF TGTGCCAGCAGCGTAGCTCCGGGATATAATTCACCCCTCCACTTT
TRBD2 TRBJ2-1 TRBV5-1 NA CASSSRDYSYNEQFF TGCGCCAGCAGCTCCCGGGACTACTCCTACAATGAGCAGTTCTTC